This TCR beta chain appears in the sequencing data of a study of CD8 T cells in Susac syndrome. V was shortened by 6 bases and J by 4 bases, with 6 bases between the two germline ends. The CDR3 is 10 amino acids. CDR1 and CDR2 from the germline V gene are SQVTM and ANQGSEA. Whole-study results and caveats: TCR sequencing and HLA analysis covered a relatively small number of individuals.

The sequenced target, TCR beta, came from blood CD8+ and CD4+ T cells. TEMRA cells were FACS-enriched, while CD8+ and CD4+ T cells were negatively isolated. This clonotype was counted between two and nine times. Its antigen is not known. RNA amounts of 0.5 to 1 ug underwent reverse transcription with random hexamers. The method of amplification for TCR beta CDR3 was immunoSEQ multiplex PCR, covering 54 Vbeta and 13 Jbeta. TCRdb itself ran the immunoSEQ multiplex PCR reads through MiXCR, one entry per CDR3 protein. This repertoire shows some 190,000 distinct CDR3 sequences, approximately 93% found once; its top ten account for around 0.096%.

The sequenced sample consisted of CD4+ T cells from PBMCs. This chain joins TRBV29-1 and TRBJ1-2; D is unclear. This clonotype originated in a human donor in good health. CDR3 sequence reads: CSVLLYGYTF. The CDR3 nucleotides are TGCAGCGTCCTCCTCTATGGCTACACCTTC.